This T cell receptor beta chain was identified during a study of blood T cell repertoires in COVID-19. The wider study: The cDNA or gDNA used as material had been derived from T cells, B-cell-depleted T cells, or PBMCs.

In germline, CDR1 is KGHSH, CDR2 LQKENI. CDR3 length: 14 residues. Trimming removed 3 bases from V and 5 bases from J; junction bases left unmatched: 4. In the authors' methods: Amplification of reference gene primers was used by the study to estimate nucleated cell counts. Sequencing was performed with immunoSEQ multiplex PCR; in TCRdb, only in-frame clones are kept and a portion is missing. D and trimming come from the DNA, and the V and J calls and clone size come from that table. The repertoire holds about 140,000 clones, with approximately 88% as singletons. This clone turned up a few times. This sequence was found in a man aged 55 to 70 with active or convalescent COVID-19. This rearrangement joins TRBV18 to TRBJ2-7; 10 bases fit TRBD2. The sample taken for sequencing was peripheral blood. In nucleotides, the CDR3 is TGTGCCAGCTCACCGGCTAGCGGGAGAGACGAGCAGTACTTC. Residues: CASSPASGRDEQYF.